This T cell receptor beta chain appears in the sequencing data of a study of T cell responses to AZD1222 COVID-19 vaccine. Germline V gene lookup returns CDR1 SEHNR and CDR2 FQNEAQ (reference sequence). This CDR3 contains 13 residues. V shed 3 bases and J shed 11 bases, with 11 bases lying between them. Profiling relied on immunoSEQ multiplex PCR, and the TCRdb table lists in-frame clones only, not all of them. The sample holds about 150,000 clones, roughly 88% seen once. The sample here was peripheral blood, taken on day 0 of AZD1222 vaccination. The chain employs TRBV7-9 and TRBJ1-6; D not resolved. The TCR sequence derives from an adult in good health. The CDR3 DNA reads TGTGCCAGCAGCTTCGAGTCGGGCACACCCCTCCACTTT. Residues: CASSFESGTPLHF.